The present T cell receptor beta chain was sequenced within a study of tumor-infiltrating lymphocytes in oesophageal squamous cell carcinoma. TCRdb itself ran the PCR reads through MiXCR, one entry per CDR3 protein. The sample records about 14,000 distinct CDR3 sequences, around 47% being singletons. This clonotype has a count of ten or more. Here the CDR3 omits its conserved ending phenylalanine or tryptophan, so a read error is the likely source. No DNA is shown, since the ends of the CDR3 on it are uncertain; the CDR3 is the one TCRdb lists. Germline CDR1 and CDR2: MNHNS and SASEGT. The CDR3 spans 16 residues, counting both ends.

The sequencing input was blood. V gene TRBV6-1 combines with J gene TRBJ2-7; TRBD2 was called by the table and not checked on the DNA. This sequence was found in a male donor with esophageal squamous cell carcinoma. The CDR3: CASTPGRGASGYTFGS.